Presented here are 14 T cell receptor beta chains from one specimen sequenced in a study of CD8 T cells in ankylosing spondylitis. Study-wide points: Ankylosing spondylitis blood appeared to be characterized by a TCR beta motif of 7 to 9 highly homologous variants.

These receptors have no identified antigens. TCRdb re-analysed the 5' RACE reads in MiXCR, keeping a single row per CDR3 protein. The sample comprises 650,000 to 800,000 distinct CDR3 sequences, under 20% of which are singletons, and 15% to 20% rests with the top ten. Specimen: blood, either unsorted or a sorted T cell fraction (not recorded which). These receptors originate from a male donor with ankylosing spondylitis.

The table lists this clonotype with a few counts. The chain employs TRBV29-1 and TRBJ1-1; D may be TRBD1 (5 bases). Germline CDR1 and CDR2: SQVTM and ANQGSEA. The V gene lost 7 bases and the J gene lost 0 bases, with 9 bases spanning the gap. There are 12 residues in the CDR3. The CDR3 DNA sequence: TGCAGCGCGACAGTGTTGAACACTGAAGCTTTCTTT. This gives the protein CSATVLNTEAFF.

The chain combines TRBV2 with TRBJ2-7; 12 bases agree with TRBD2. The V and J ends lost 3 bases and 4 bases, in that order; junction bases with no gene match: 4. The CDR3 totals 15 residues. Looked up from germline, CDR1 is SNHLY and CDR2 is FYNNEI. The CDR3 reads CASSELAGGRYEQYF. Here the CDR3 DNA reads TGTGCCAGCAGTGAGCTAGCGGGAGGGCGATACGAGCAGTACTTC.

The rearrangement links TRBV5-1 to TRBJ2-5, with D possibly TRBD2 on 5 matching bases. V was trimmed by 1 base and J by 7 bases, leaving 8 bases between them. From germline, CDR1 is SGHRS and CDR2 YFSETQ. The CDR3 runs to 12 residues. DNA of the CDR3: TGCGCCAGCAGCTTGAATGAGGGGACCCAGTACTTC. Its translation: CASSLNEGTQYF.

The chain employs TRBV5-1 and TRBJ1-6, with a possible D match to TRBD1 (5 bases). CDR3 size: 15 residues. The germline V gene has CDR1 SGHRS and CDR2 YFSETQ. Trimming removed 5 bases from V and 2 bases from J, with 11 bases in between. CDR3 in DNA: TGCGCCAGCAGGAGAGGGGAGGCCTATAATTCACCCCTCCACTTT. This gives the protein CASRRGEAYNSPLHF.

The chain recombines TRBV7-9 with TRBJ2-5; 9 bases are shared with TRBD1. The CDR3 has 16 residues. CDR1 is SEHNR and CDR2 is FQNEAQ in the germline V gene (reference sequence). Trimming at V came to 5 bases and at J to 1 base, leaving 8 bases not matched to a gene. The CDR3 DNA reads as TGTGCCAGCAGCCTGTGGACAGGGGACCGCCAAGAGACCCAGTACTTC. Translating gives CASSLWTGDRQETQYF.

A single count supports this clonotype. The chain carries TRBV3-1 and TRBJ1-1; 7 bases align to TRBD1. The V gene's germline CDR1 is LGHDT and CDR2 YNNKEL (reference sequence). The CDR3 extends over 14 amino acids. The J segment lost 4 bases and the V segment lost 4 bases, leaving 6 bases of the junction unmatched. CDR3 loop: CASSRKGAATEAFF. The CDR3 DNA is TGTGCCAGCAGCCGAAAGGGGGCCGCCACTGAAGCTTTCTTT.

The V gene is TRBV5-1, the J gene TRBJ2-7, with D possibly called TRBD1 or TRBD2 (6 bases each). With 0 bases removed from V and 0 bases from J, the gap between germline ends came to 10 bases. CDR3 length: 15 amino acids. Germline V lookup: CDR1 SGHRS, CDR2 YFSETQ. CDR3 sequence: CASSLGGAISYEQYF. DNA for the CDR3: TGCGCCAGCAGCTTGGGGGGGGCGATCTCCTACGAGCAGTACTTC.

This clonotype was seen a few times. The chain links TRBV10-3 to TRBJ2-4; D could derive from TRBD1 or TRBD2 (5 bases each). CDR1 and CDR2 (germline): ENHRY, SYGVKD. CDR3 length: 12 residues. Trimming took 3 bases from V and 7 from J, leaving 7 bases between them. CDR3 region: CAISDRENIQYF. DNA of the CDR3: TGTGCCATCAGTGACAGGGAGAACATTCAGTACTTC.

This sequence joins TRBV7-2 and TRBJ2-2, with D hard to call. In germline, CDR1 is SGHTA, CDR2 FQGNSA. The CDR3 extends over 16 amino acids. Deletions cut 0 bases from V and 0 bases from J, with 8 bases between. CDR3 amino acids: CASSLARTANTGELFF. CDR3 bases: TGTGCCAGCAGCTTAGCCCGTACAGCGAACACCGGGGAGCTGTTTTTT.

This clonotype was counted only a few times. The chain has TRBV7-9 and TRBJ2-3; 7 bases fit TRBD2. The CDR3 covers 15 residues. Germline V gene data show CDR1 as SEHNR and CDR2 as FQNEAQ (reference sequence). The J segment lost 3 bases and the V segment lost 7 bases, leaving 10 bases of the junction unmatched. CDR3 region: CASTPLGGLTDTQYF. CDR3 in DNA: TGTGCCAGCACCCCTTTGGGGGGGTTGACAGATACGCAGTATTTT. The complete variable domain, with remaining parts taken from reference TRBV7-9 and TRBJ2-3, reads DTGVSQNPRHKITKRGQNVTFRCDPISEHNRLYWYRQTLGQGPEFLTYFQNEAQLEKSRLLSDRFSAERPKGSFSTLEIQRTEQGDSAMYLCASTPLGGLTDTQYFGPGTRLTVL.

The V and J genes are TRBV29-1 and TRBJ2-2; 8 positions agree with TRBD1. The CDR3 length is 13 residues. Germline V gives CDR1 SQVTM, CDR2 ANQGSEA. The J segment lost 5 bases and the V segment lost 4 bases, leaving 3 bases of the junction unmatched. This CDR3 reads CSVVTGETGELFF. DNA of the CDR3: TGCAGCGTTGTGACAGGGGAAACCGGGGAGCTGTTTTTT.

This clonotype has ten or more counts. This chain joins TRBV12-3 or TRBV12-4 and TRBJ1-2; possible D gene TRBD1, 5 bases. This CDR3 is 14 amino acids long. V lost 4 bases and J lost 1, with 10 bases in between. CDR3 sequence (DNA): TGTGCCAGCAGTTCCCAGGGAAGTAACTATGGCTACACCTTC. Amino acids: CASSSQGSNYGYTF.

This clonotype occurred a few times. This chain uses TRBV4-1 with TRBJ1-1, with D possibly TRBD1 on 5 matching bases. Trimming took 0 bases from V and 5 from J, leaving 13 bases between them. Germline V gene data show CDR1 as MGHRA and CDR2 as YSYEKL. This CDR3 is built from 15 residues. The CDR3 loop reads CASSQEPQGGTEAFF. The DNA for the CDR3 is TGCGCCAGCAGCCAAGAACCCCAGGGCGGAACTGAAGCTTTCTTT.

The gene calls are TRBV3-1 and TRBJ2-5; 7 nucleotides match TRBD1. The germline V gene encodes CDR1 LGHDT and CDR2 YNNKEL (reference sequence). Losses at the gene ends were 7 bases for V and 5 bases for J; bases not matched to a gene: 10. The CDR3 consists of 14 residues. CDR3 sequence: CASNPTGIRETQYF. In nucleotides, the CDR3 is TGTGCCAGCAATCCGACAGGGATAAGGGAGACCCAGTACTTC.